Below, 25 T cell receptor beta chains from the same sample are listed, as sequenced in a study of blood T cell repertoires in COVID-19. TCRdb's copy holds only in-frame clones and misses some; the assay was immunoSEQ multiplex PCR. The sample includes some 150,000 clones, 80% to 90% seen only once; the top ten take 3%. Sequenced input: peripheral blood. The receptors come from a woman aged 60 to 75 with active COVID-19.

V and J are TRBV5-4 and TRBJ1-4; D gene unclear. CDR1 is SGHNT, CDR2 YYREEE, per germline (reference sequence). This CDR3 has 14 amino acids. The V end was cut by 4 bases, the J end by 0 bases, with 7 bases between. Written as DNA, the CDR3 is TGTGCCAGCAGCCTGCAGGCAACTAATGAAAAACTGTTTTTT. Its protein is CASSLQATNEKLFF.

The chain recombines TRBV28 with TRBJ1-2; perhaps TRBD1 as D (6 bases). CDR1 is MDHEN, CDR2 SYDVKM, per germline. The CDR3 is 13 residues long. The V gene lost 7 bases and the J gene lost 4 bases, with 13 bases spanning the gap. CDR3 in amino acids: CASKLGQLYGYTF. CDR3 in DNA: TGTGCCAGCAAGTTAGGACAGCTCTATGGCTACACCTTC.

The rearrangement links TRBV2 to TRBJ2-3, with TRBD2 matching over 11 bases. There are 16 residues in the CDR3. With V trimmed by 1 base and J by 1 base, 1 base remained unmatched. The germline gives CDR1 SNHLY, CDR2 FYNNEI. Written as DNA, the CDR3 is TGTGCCAGCAGTGAAGAACTAGCGGGAGGCACAGATACGCAGTATTTT. Translated, it gives CASSEELAGGTDTQYF.

This sequence joins TRBV4-2 and TRBJ1-1; TRBD1 matches 7 bases. The CDR3 totals 14 residues. Germline trimming cut 4 bases from V and 6 bases from J; bases unmatched to any gene: 8. In germline, CDR1 is LGHNA, CDR2 YNFKEQ. The CDR3 nucleotides are TGTGCCAGCAGCCTATCAAACAGGGGACCTGAAGCTTTCTTT. This gives the protein CASSLSNRGPEAFF.

The CDR3 loop is CASAPGGTGNSPLHF. In DNA form, the CDR3 reads TGTGCCAGCGCCCCAGGCGGGACAGGGAATTCACCCCTCCACTTT. The chain couples TRBV3-1 (or the pseudogene TRBV3-2) to TRBJ1-6; TRBD1 aligns across 9 bases. V lost 8 bases to trimming and J lost 7 bases; unmatched junction nucleotides: 9. The CDR3 has 15 residues. Germline V lookup: CDR1 LGHDT, CDR2 YNNKEL (reference sequence).

The chain has TRBV5-4 and TRBJ2-7; 9 bases line up with TRBD2. The CDR3 length is 15 residues. Unmatched junction bases numbered 13, after V lost 5 bases and J lost 7 bases. CDR1 is SGHNT, CDR2 YYREEE, per germline (reference sequence). CDR3 protein: CASSLGGGGTQEQYF. The CDR3 region has the DNA TGTGCCAGCAGTCTGGGCGGGGGGGGTACGCAGGAGCAGTACTTC.

The rearrangement uses TRBV5-1 and TRBJ2-2; 7 nucleotides agree with TRBD2. The CDR3 is 16 residues long. V was pared by 0 bases and J by 3 bases, with 5 bases of the junction left unmatched. Germline V lookup: CDR1 SGHRS, CDR2 YFSETQ. CDR3 in DNA: TGCGCCAGCAGCTTGGGCGGGGGAATGGACACCGGGGAGCTGTTTTTT. It codes for CASSLGGGMDTGELFF.

This chain connects TRBV7-9 to TRBJ2-2; no clear D. Germline V gene data show CDR1 as SEHNR and CDR2 as FQNEAQ (reference sequence). The CDR3 totals 13 residues. Deletions cut 9 bases from V and 2 bases from J, with 10 bases between. The CDR3 DNA reads as TGTGCCAGTCTCCCCTCTAACACCGGGGAGCTGTTTTTT. It yields the protein CASLPSNTGELFF.

V and J are TRBV28 and TRBJ2-1; TRBD1 might be the D (5 bases). Looked up from germline, CDR1 is MDHEN and CDR2 is SYDVKM. The CDR3 covers 14 residues. Trimming took 6 bases from V and 2 from J, leaving 11 bases between them. The CDR3 nucleotides read TGTGCCAGCAGAGGGGCCCCCACCTACAATGAGCAGTTCTTC. Its translation: CASRGAPTYNEQFF.

The chain combines TRBV7-2 with TRBJ2-7; 9 positions agree with TRBD2. The CDR3 length is 16 residues. J gave up 6 bases and V 1 base, and 10 bases lay outside the gene matches. CDR1 is SGHTA, CDR2 FQGNSA, per germline. DNA of the CDR3: TGTGCCAGCAGCTTAGGTTTGGTAGCGGGAGTGGGCGAGCAGTACTTC. It encodes CASSLGLVAGVGEQYF.

J is TRBJ2-3 and V is TRBV5-4, with a weak D call TRBD2 (5 bases). The CDR3 runs to 13 residues. Deletions cut 7 bases from V and 1 base from J, with 10 bases between. Per the germline V gene, CDR1 is SGHNT and CDR2 is YYREEE (reference sequence). DNA of the CDR3: TGTGCCAGCTGGGAGACGGGCACAGATACGCAGTATTTT. It codes for CASWETGTDTQYF.

The chain couples TRBV27 to TRBJ2-5; possibly TRBD1 for D (6 bases). V shed 7 bases and J shed 4 bases, with 16 bases lying between them. The CDR3 length is 14 residues. Germline CDR1 is MNHEY and CDR2 is SMNVEV (reference sequence). Here the CDR3 reads CASKPGQGSETQYF. The CDR3, as DNA: TGTGCCAGCAAACCGGGACAAGGATCAGAGACCCAGTACTTC.

The chain couples TRBV14 to TRBJ2-1, with TRBD2 matching over 10 bases. The CDR3 covers 17 residues. Unmatched junction bases numbered 8, after V lost 1 base and J lost 5 bases. Germline V gene sequence: CDR1 SGHDN, CDR2 FVKESK. The CDR3 spells CASSQVPSGSSNNEQFF. DNA for the CDR3: TGTGCCAGCAGCCAAGTTCCTAGCGGGAGTAGTAACAATGAGCAGTTCTTC.

The genes are TRBV4-3 and TRBJ2-7; 7 positions match TRBD1. Per germline, CDR1 LGHNA and CDR2 YSLEER. The CDR3 has 16 amino acids. J lost 7 bases, V lost 4 bases, and 16 bases had no gene match. CDR3 sequence: CASSLNSGTDLGEQYF. The CDR3 region has the DNA TGCGCCAGCAGCCTCAACTCCGGGACAGACTTGGGGGAGCAGTACTTC.

About this clone itself: At one end the junction does not follow the germline gene, possibly because of a read error. The chain couples TRBV28 to TRBJ1-5; a possible D gene is TRBD1 (6 bases). The CDR3 has 16 amino acids. Germline V gene lookup returns CDR1 MDHEN and CDR2 SYDVKM. The CDR3 nucleotides read TGTGCCAGCAGTCCCTCCCGCAGGGGACGCAACCAGCCCCAGCATTTT. Protein: CASSPSRRGRNQPQHF.

This chain links TRBV10-3 with TRBJ2-1, with D possibly matching TRBD1 (6 bases). The CDR3 runs 15 residues. Trimming pared 11 bases from V and 5 bases from J, leaving 22 bases between. Looked up from germline, CDR1 is ENHRY and CDR2 is SYGVKD. The CDR3 reads CAARRDKTTNNEQFF. CDR3 nucleotide sequence: TGTGCCGCTCGCCGGGACAAAACTACAAACAATGAGCAGTTCTTC.

In nucleotides, the CDR3 is TGTGCCAGCAGCTTGTCGAGGACAGGAGCCCTGGAGCAGTACTTC. Translating it yields CASSLSRTGALEQYF. The chain joins TRBV7-8 to TRBJ2-7, with 7 bases aligning to TRBD1. V lost 3 bases, J lost 7 bases, and 12 bases stayed unmatched. Germline values: CDR1 SGHVS, CDR2 FQNEAQ. The CDR3 sequence is 15 residues long.

This clone came up once. V usage is TRBV4-2 and J usage is TRBJ1-2; 11 positions agree with TRBD1. CDR1 LGHNA and CDR2 YNFKEQ come from the germline V gene. V was pared by 4 bases and J by 6 bases, with 10 bases of the junction left unmatched. The CDR3 spans 16 residues. The CDR3 loop is CASSPSGTGGFNGYTF. The CDR3 region has the DNA TGTGCCAGCAGCCCTTCTGGGACAGGGGGTTTCAATGGCTACACCTTC.

The V call is TRBV7-2, the J call TRBJ1-2; D unresolved. Germline-derived CDR1 and CDR2 are SGHTA and FQGNSA. The V gene lost 3 bases and the J gene lost 4 bases, with 12 bases spanning the gap. The CDR3 extends over 14 amino acids. CDR3 in DNA: TGTGCCAGCAGCTTCCCAATATCGGGCTATGGCTACACCTTC. Encoded protein: CASSFPISGYGYTF.

The V gene is TRBV28, the J gene TRBJ2-7; possible D gene TRBD2, 6 bases. Germline V CDR1 and CDR2: MDHEN, SYDVKM. This CDR3 spans 14 amino acids. V was clipped by 8 bases and J by 2 bases, with 16 bases between them. This CDR3 is CASVGTGETYEQYF. The CDR3, as DNA: TGTGCCAGCGTAGGGACTGGAGAGACCTACGAGCAGTACTTC.

This chain joins TRBV30 and TRBJ1-2, with a possible D match to TRBD1 (5 bases). CDR3 length: 13 residues. The V gene lost 3 bases and the J gene lost 2 bases, with 10 bases spanning the gap. Germline V CDR1 and CDR2: GTSNPN, SVGIG (reference sequence). The CDR3 sequence is CAWSLTVNYGYTF. The CDR3 region has the DNA TGTGCCTGGAGCCTGACAGTGAACTATGGCTACACCTTC.

The V gene is TRBV6-5, the J gene TRBJ2-3; 7 bases are a match to TRBD1. J was trimmed by 1 base and V by 4 bases; bases with no gene match: 5. The CDR3 is 15 amino acids. CDR1 MNHEY and CDR2 SVGAGI come from the germline V gene. The CDR3 coding sequence is TGTGCCAGCAGTTCTTCCGGGACAGGCACAGATACGCAGTATTTT. It codes for CASSSSGTGTDTQYF.

This chain uses TRBV7-2 with TRBJ1-2; 7 nucleotides align to TRBD1. CDR1 and CDR2 (germline): SGHTA, FQGNSA. Trimming at V came to 2 bases and at J to 8 bases, leaving 8 bases not matched to a gene. The CDR3 is 14 residues long. DNA of the CDR3: TGTGCCAGCAGCTTATCGAGGGGGCCTGGAGGCTACACCTTC. This codes for CASSLSRGPGGYTF.

The CDR3 sequence: CASSATGANGYTF. Here the CDR3 DNA reads TGTGCCAGCAGCGCGACAGGGGCCAATGGCTACACCTTC. The J gene is TRBJ1-2, the V gene TRBV2, with 8 nucleotides matching TRBD1. The germline CDR1 and CDR2 sequences are SNHLY and FYNNEI. The CDR3 extends over 13 amino acids. V lost 6 bases, J lost 6 bases, and 6 bases stayed unmatched.

There are a few counts of this clone. The V call is TRBV3-1 (or the pseudogene TRBV3-2), the J call TRBJ2-1; no clear D. Looked up from germline, CDR1 is LGHDT and CDR2 is YNNKEL (reference sequence). The CDR3 totals 15 residues. V lost 6 bases to trimming and J lost 0 bases, with 12 bases between them. The CDR3 is CASSPTLSSYNEQFF. The DNA for the CDR3 is TGTGCCAGCAGTCCTACCCTGAGCTCCTACAATGAGCAGTTCTTC.